This T cell receptor beta chain was sequenced for a study of T cells in tuberculosis. Trimming shortened V by 3 bases and J by 0 bases, and 9 bases separated the two germline ends. The germline V gene has CDR1 LNHDA and CDR2 SQIVND (reference sequence). This CDR3 is 16 amino acids long. Some clones are missing from TCRdb's copy, which holds only in-frame ones; the method was immunoSEQ multiplex PCR. The repertoire holds around 29,000 clones, with approximately 93% as singletons. The sample taken for sequencing was PBMCs. The chain uses TRBV19 and TRBJ2-6; D gene ambiguous. This sequence was found in a donor aged 10 to 29 with latent tuberculosis or without tuberculosis infection. DNA of the CDR3: TGTGCCAGTAGTATGGGCCCTTTCTCTGGGGCCAACGTCCTGACTTTC. Translated, it gives CASSMGPFSGANVLTF. The full variable domain, in which reference TRBV19 and TRBJ2-6 provide the parts outside the CDR3, is DGGITQSPKYLFRKEGQNVTLSCEQNLNHDAMYWYRQDPGQGLRLIYYSQIVNDFQKGDIAEGYSVSREKKESFPLTVTSAQKNPTAFYLCASSMGPFSGANVLTFGAGSRLTVL.